This T cell receptor (beta chain) was captured in a study of blood T cell repertoires in COVID-19. The wider study: Spain, Italy and the United States supplied samples that represented acute and convalescent COVID-19. Nucleic acid was either cDNA or gDNA, and it came from T cells, B-cell-depleted T cells, or PBMCs.

From germline, CDR1 is SGDLS and CDR2 YYNGEE. The V gene lost 4 bases and the J gene lost 3 bases, with 16 bases spanning the gap. The CDR3 contains 15 residues. Original analysis: The assay estimated nucleated cells by amplifying reference gene primers. Sequenced by immunoSEQ multiplex PCR; TCRdb stores in-frame clones only, minus some. From that table come the V and J calls and clone size; the DNA was used to work out D and trimming. This table has approximately 110,000 clones, roughly 80% appearing once. The sequence was obtained from a woman of 80 years or more with acute or convalescent COVID-19. Input material: peripheral blood. V gene TRBV9 combines with J gene TRBJ1-2, with D maybe TRBD1 (5 bases). The CDR3 DNA follows: TGTGCCAGCAGCCCGTTCTCCAGGGATGACTATGGCTACACCTTC. It yields the protein CASSPFSRDDYGYTF.